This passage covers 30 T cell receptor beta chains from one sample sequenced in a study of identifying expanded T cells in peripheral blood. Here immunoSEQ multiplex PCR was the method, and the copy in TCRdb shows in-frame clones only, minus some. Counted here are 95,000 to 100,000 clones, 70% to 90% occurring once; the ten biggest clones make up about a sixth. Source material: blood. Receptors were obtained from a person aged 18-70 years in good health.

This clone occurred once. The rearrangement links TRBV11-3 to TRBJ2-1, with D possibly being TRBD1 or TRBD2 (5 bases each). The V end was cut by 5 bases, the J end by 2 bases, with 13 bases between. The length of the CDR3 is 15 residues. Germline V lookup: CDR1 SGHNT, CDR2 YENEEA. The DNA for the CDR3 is TGTGCCAGCAGCCCGGGGACGGGTACCTACAATGAGCAGTTCTTC. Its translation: CASSPGTGTYNEQFF.

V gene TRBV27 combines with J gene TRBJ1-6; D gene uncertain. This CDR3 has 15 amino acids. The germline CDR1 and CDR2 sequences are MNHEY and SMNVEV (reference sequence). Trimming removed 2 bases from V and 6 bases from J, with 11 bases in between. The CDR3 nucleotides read TGTGCCAGCAGTTTACAGCCCTTCCTTAATTCACCCCTCCACTTT. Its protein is CASSLQPFLNSPLHF.

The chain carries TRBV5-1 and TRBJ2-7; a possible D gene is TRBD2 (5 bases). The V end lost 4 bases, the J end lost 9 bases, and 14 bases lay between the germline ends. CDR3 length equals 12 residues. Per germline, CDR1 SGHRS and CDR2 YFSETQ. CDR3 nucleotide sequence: TGCGCCAGCAGCCCGGCGGACTCCCGGCAGTACTTC. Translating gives CASSPADSRQYF.

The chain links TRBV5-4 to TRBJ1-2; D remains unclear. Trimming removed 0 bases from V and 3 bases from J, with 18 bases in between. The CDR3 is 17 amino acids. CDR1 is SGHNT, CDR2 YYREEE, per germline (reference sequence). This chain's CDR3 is CASSLGPGREFDYGYTF. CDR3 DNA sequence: TGTGCCAGCAGCTTGGGGCCAGGACGGGAGTTTGACTATGGCTACACCTTC. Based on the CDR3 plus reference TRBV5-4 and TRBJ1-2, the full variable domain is ETGVTQSPTHLIKTRGQQVTLRCSSQSGHNTVSWYQQALGQGPQFIFQYYREEENGRGNFPPRFSGLQFPNYSSELNVNALELDDSALYLCASSLGPGREFDYGYTFGSGTRLTVV.

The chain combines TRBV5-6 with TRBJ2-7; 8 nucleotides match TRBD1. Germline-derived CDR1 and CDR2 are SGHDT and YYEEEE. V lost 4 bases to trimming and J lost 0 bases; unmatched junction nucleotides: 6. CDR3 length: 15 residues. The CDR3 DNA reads TGTGCCAGCAGCCCGAGACAGGGGATCTCCTACGAGCAGTACTTC. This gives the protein CASSPRQGISYEQYF.

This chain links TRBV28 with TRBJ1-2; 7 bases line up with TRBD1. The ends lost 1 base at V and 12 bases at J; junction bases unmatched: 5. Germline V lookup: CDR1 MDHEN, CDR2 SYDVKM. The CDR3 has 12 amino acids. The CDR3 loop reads CASSLFETGHTF. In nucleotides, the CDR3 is TGTGCCAGCAGTTTATTTGAGACAGGGCACACCTTC.

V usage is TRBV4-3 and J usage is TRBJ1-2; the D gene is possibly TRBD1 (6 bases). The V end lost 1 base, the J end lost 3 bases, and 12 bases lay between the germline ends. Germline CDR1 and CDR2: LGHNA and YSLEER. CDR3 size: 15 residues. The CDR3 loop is CASSQGVTGHYGYTF. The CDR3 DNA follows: TGCGCCAGCAGCCAAGGGGTGACAGGCCACTATGGCTACACCTTC.

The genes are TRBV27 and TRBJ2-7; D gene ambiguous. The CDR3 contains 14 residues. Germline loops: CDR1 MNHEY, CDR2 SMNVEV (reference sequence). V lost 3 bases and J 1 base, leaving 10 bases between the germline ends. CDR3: CASSFRHTSYEQYF. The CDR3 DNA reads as TGTGCCAGCAGTTTTCGACACACTTCCTACGAGCAGTACTTC.

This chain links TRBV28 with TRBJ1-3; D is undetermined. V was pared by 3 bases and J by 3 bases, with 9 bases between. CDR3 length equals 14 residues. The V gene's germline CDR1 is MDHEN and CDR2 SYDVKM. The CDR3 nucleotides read TGTGCCAGCAGTTTCTTTTCCGGTGGAAACACCATATATTTT. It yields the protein CASSFFSGGNTIYF.

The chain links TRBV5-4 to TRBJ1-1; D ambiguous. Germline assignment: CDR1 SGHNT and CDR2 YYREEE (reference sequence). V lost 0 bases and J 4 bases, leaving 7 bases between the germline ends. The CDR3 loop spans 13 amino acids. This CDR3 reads CASSLDWGTEAFF. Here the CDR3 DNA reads TGTGCCAGCAGCTTGGACTGGGGCACTGAAGCTTTCTTT.

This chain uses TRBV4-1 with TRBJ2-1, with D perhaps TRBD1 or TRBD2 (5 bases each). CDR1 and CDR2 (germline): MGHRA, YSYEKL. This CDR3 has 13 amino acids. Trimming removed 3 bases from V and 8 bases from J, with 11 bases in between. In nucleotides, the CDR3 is TGCGCCAGCAGCCAGAGGGGCTTTCATGAGCAGTTCTTC. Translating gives CASSQRGFHEQFF.

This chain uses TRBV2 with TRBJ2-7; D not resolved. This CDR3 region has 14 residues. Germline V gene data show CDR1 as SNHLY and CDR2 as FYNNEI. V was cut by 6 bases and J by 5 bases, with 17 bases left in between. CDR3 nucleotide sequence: TGTGCCAGCAGCGCCCGGCCACGAAACCACGAGCAGTACTTC. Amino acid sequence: CASSARPRNHEQYF.

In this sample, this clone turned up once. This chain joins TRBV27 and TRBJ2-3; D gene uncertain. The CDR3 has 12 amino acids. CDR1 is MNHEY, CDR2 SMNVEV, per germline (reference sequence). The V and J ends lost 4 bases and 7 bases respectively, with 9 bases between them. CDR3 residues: CASSSFSNTQYF. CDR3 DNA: TGTGCCAGCAGTTCCTTTTCCAATACGCAGTATTTT.

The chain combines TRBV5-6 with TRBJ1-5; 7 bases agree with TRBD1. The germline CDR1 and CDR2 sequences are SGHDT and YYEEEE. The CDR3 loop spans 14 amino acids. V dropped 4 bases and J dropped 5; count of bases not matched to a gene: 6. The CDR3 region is CASSTGQKDQPQHF. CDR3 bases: TGTGCCAGCAGCACGGGACAGAAAGATCAGCCCCAGCATTTT. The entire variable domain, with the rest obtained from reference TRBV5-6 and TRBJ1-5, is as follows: DAGVTQSPTHLIKTRGQQVTLRCSPKSGHDTVSWYQQALGQGPQFIFQYYEEEERQRGNFPDRFSGHQFPNYSSELNVNALLLGDSALYLCASSTGQKDQPQHFGDGTRLSIL.

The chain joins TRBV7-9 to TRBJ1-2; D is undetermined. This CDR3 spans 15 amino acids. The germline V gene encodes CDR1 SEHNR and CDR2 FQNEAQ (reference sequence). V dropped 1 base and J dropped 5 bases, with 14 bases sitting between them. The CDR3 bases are TGTGCCAGCAGCTTAGGAGGGTGGGGATCGTATGGCTACACCTTC. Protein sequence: CASSLGGWGSYGYTF. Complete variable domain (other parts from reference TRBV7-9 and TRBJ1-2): DTGVSQNPRHKITKRGQNVTFRCDPISEHNRLYWYRQTLGQGPEFLTYFQNEAQLEKSRLLSDRFSAERPKGSFSTLEIQRTEQGDSAMYLCASSLGGWGSYGYTFGSGTRLTVV.

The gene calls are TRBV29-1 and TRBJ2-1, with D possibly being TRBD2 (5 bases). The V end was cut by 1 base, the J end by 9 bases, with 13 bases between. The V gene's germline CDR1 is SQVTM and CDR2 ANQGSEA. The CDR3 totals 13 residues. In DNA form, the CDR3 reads TGCAGCGTTGAAGGGGTGAGGGATGGTGAGCAGTTCTTC. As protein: CSVEGVRDGEQFF.

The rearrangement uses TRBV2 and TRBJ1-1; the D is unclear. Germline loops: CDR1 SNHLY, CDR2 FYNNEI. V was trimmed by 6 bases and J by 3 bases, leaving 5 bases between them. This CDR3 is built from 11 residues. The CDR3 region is CASRQYTEAFF. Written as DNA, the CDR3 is TGTGCCAGCAGGCAGTACACTGAAGCTTTCTTT.

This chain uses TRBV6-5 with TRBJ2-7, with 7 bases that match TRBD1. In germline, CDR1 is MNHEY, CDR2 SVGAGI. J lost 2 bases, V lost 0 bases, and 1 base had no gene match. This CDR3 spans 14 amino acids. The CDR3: CASSYSDRTYEQYF. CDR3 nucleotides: TGTGCCAGCAGTTACTCGGACAGGACCTACGAGCAGTACTTC.

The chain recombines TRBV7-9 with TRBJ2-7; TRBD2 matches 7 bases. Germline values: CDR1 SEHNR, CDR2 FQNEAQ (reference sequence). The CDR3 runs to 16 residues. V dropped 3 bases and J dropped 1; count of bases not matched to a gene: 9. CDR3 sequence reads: CASSFMPAGESYEQYF. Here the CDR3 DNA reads TGTGCCAGCAGCTTTATGCCCGCGGGGGAATCCTACGAGCAGTACTTC.

Here the CDR3 DNA reads TGTGCCAGTAGTATTATCTCAGGTAATCTACGCGAGCAGTACTTC. Protein product: CASSIISGNLREQYF. This chain links TRBV19 with TRBJ2-7; no clear D gene. Trimming pared 3 bases from V and 6 bases from J, leaving 18 bases between. Germline values: CDR1 LNHDA, CDR2 SQIVND (reference sequence). This CDR3 contains 15 residues. The full variable domain, rest sourced from reference TRBV19 and TRBJ2-7, is DGGITQSPKYLFRKEGQNVTLSCEQNLNHDAMYWYRQDPGQGLRLIYYSQIVNDFQKGDIAEGYSVSREKKESFPLTVTSAQKNPTAFYLCASSIISGNLREQYFGPGTRLTVT.

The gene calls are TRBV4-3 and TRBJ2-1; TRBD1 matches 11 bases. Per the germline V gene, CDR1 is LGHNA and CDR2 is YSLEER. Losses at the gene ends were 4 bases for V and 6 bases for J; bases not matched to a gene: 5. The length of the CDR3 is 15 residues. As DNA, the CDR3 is TGCGCCAGCAGCCCATGGACAGGGGGCCTCAATGAGCAGTTCTTC. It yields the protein CASSPWTGGLNEQFF.

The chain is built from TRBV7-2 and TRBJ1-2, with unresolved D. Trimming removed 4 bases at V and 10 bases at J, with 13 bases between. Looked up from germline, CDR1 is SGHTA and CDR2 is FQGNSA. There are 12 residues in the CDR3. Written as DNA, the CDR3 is TGTGCCAGCAGCTCTCGGACGGCAGACTACACCTTC. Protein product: CASSSRTADYTF.

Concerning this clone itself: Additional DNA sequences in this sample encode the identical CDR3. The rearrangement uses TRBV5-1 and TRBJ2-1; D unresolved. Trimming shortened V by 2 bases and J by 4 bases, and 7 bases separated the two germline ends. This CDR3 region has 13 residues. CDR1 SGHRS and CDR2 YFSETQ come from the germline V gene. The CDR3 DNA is TGCGCCAGCAGCTTAGGCACTTACAATGAGCAGTTCTTC. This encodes CASSLGTYNEQFF.

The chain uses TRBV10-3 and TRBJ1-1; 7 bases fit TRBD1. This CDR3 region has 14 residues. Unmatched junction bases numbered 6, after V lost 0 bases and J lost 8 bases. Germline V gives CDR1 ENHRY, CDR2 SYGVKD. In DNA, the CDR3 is TGTGCCATCAGTGAGTCGACAACAGGGGAAGAAGCTTTCTTT. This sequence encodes CAISESTTGEEAFF.

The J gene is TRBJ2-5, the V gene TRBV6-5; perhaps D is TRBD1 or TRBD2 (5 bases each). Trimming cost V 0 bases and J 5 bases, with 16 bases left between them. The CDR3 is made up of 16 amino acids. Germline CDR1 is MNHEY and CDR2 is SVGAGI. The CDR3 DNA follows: TGTGCCAGCAGTTACTCGACAGCTTCCTGGAGGGAGACCCAGTACTTC. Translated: CASSYSTASWRETQYF.

CDR3 in DNA: TGTGCCAGCATTTTGAGACAGGGTCGGGACGAGCAGTACTTC. Its translation is CASILRQGRDEQYF. This chain joins TRBV6-1 and TRBJ2-7, with 7 bases aligning to TRBD1. After removal of 7 bases from V and 5 bases from J, the junction contained 11 bases not matched to a gene. The CDR3 contains 14 residues. Germline lookup yields CDR1 MNHNS and CDR2 SASEGT.

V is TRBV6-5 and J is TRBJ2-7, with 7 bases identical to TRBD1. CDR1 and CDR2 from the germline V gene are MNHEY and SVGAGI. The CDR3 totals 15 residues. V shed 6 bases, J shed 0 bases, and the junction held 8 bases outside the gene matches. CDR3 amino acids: CASRPTGTASYEQYF. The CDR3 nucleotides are TGTGCCAGCAGGCCGACCGGGACAGCCTCCTACGAGCAGTACTTC.

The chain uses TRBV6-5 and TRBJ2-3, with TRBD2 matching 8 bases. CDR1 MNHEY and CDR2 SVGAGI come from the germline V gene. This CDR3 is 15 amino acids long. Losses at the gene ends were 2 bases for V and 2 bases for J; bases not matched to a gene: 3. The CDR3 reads CASSYAGGNTDTQYF. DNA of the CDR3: TGTGCCAGCAGTTACGCGGGGGGAAACACAGATACGCAGTATTTT.

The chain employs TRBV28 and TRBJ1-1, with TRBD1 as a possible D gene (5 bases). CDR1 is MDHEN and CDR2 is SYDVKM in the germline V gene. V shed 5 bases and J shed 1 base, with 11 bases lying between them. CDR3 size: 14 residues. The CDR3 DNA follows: TGTGCCAGCAGTGGGGGGGGTTCGAACACTGAAGCTTTCTTT. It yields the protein CASSGGGSNTEAFF.

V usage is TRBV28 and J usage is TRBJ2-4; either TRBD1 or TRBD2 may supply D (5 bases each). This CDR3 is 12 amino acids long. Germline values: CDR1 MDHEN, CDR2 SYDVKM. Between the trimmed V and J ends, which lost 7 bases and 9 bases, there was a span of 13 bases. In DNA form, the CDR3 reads TGTGCCAGCACCTGGGGGTTTGGCATTCAGTACTTC. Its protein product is CASTWGFGIQYF. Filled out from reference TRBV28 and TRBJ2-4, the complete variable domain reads DVKVTQSSRYLVKRTGEKVFLECVQDMDHENMFWYRQDPGLGLRLIYFSYDVKMKEKGDIPEGYSVSREKKERFSLILESASTNQTSMYLCASTWGFGIQYFGAGTRLSVL.